A selection of T cell receptor beta chains follows, all from one sample in a study of blood T cell repertoires in COVID-19. Here immunoSEQ multiplex PCR was the method, and the copy in TCRdb shows in-frame clones only, minus some. Of fewer than 350,000 clones in the sample, 88% were seen once. The source material was PBMCs or T cells enriched from blood (not recorded which). The origin of the receptors is a woman in her 30s who had recovered from COVID-19. The CDR3 runs from the conserved cysteine through the conserved F or W. Each record gives: V gene, D gene, clone size, J gene, CDR3 protein, CDR3 DNA. A D gene is named only where the DNA matches it firmly. The size of a clone is reported for some rows only, either as once, few or many, or as a class for expanded clones.

v_gene: TRBV2
d_gene: TRBD2
abundance: -
j_gene: TRBJ2-7
CDR3aa: CASSEVASGAYEQYF
CDR3nt: TGTGCCAGCAGTGAAGTGGCTAGCGGAGCCTACGAGCAGTACTTC

v_gene: TRBV7-2
d_gene: -
abundance: once
j_gene: TRBJ2-3
CDR3aa: CASKAGQVIDTQYF
CDR3nt: TGTGCCAGCAAGGCGGGGCAGGTAATAGATACGCAGTATTTT

v_gene: TRBV10-3
d_gene: -
abundance: -
j_gene: TRBJ1-2
CDR3aa: CAISVQGPDYGYTF
CDR3nt: TGTGCCATCAGTGTTCAGGGTCCGGACTATGGCTACACCTTC

v_gene: TRBV28
d_gene: -
abundance: -
j_gene: TRBJ1-2
CDR3aa: CASSLVLKNYGYTF
CDR3nt: TGTGCCAGCAGTTTGGTCCTAAAGAACTATGGCTACACCTTC

v_gene: TRBV7-2
d_gene: -
abundance: -
j_gene: TRBJ2-1
CDR3aa: CASSQSAGYEQFF
CDR3nt: TGTGCCAGCAGTCAATCGGCAGGCTATGAGCAGTTCTTC

v_gene: TRBV2
d_gene: -
abundance: -
j_gene: TRBJ2-3
CDR3aa: CASSEAGGLAELNTQYF
CDR3nt: TGTGCCAGCAGTGAAGCGGGGGGGCTAGCGGAACTTAATACGCAGTATTTT

v_gene: TRBV9
d_gene: -
abundance: -
j_gene: TRBJ2-7
CDR3aa: CASSVGRDSSYEQYF
CDR3nt: TGTGCCAGCAGCGTAGGGCGGGACAGCTCCTACGAGCAGTACTTC

v_gene: TRBV27
d_gene: TRBD1
abundance: -
j_gene: TRBJ1-4
CDR3aa: CASTRKGAFNEKLFF
CDR3nt: TGTGCCAGCACCAGAAAGGGGGCCTTTAATGAAAAACTGTTTTTT

v_gene: TRBV4-3
d_gene: -
abundance: -
j_gene: TRBJ1-1
CDR3aa: CASSQTNGNTEAFF
CDR3nt: TGCGCCAGCAGCCAGACAAACGGGAATACTGAAGCTTTCTTT

v_gene: TRBV29-1
d_gene: -
abundance: -
j_gene: TRBJ1-2
CDR3aa: CSAEQGGGYTF
CDR3nt: TGCAGCGCGGAACAGGGCGGAGGCTACACCTTC

v_gene: TRBV11-2
d_gene: -
abundance: -
j_gene: TRBJ1-1
CDR3aa: CASSSTSGGTEAFF
CDR3nt: TGTGCCAGCAGCTCAACATCCGGGGGGACTGAAGCTTTCTTT

v_gene: TRBV2
d_gene: -
abundance: once
j_gene: TRBJ1-2
CDR3aa: CASSSRPGGQGYGYTF
CDR3nt: TGTGCCAGCAGTTCCCGGCCCGGGGGGCAGGGCTATGGCTACACCTTC

v_gene: TRBV7-2
d_gene: -
abundance: -
j_gene: TRBJ2-1
CDR3aa: CASSLGYYNEQFF
CDR3nt: TGTGCCAGCAGCTTAGGCTATTACAATGAGCAGTTCTTC

v_gene: TRBV3-1/TRBV3-2
d_gene: TRBD1
abundance: -
j_gene: TRBJ1-1
CDR3aa: CASSHDRGGTEAFF
CDR3nt: TGTGCCAGCAGTCACGACAGGGGGGGCACTGAAGCTTTCTTT

v_gene: TRBV9
d_gene: TRBD1
abundance: -
j_gene: TRBJ1-3
CDR3aa: CASSVTTGGGSGNTIYF
CDR3nt: TGTGCCAGCAGCGTAACGACAGGGGGCGGGTCTGGAAACACCATATATTTT

v_gene: TRBV11-2
d_gene: -
abundance: -
j_gene: TRBJ1-1
CDR3aa: CASSLTGAMNTEAFF
CDR3nt: TGTGCCAGCAGCTTGACAGGCGCCATGAACACTGAAGCTTTCTTT